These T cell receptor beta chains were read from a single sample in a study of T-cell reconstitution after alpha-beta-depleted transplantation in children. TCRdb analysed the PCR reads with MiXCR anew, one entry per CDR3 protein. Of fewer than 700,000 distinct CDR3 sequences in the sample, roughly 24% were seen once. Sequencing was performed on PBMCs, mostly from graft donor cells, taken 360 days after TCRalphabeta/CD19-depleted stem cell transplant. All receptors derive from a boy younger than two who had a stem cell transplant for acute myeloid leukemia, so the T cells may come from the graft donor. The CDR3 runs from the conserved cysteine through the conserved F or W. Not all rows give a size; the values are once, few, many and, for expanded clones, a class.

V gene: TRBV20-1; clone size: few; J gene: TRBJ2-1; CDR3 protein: CSARSGRGGLDEQFF
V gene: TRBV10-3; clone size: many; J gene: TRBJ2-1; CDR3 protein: CAITSGLAGGRDEQFF
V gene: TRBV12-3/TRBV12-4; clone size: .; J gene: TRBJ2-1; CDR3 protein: CASSPQQGNAVYNEQFF
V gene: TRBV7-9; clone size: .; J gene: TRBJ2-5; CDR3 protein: CASKGAFQETQYF
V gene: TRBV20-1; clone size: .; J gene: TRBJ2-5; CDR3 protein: CSARWMGSRETQYF
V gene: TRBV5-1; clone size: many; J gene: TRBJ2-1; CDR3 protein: CASSLGSSYNEQFF
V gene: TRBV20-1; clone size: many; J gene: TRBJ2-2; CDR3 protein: CSAIDRGWLFF
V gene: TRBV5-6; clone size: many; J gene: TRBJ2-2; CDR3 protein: CASSLPSGELFF
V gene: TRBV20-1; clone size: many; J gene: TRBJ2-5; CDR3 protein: CSARSGGAAETQYF
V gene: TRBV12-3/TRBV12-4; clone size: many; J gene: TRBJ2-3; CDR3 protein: CASSFPGLSTDTQYF
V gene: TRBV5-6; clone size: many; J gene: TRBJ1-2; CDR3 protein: CASSWSRDEDYGYTF
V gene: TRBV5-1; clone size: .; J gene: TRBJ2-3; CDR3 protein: CASSPRAGRGILTDTQYF
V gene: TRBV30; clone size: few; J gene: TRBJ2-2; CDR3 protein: CAWSSGLANTGELFF
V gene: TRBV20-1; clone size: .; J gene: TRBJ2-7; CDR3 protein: CSAYPPGGQFYEQYF
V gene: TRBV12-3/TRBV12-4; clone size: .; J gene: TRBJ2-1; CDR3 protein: CASSLWGHSSYNEQFF
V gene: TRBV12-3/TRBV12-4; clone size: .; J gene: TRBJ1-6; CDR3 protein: CASSLDGRGGNSPLHF
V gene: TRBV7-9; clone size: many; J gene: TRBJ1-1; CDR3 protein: CASSHPGTGDTEAFF
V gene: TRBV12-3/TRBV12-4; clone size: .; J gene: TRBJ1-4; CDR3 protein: CASRLPGTGDEKLFF
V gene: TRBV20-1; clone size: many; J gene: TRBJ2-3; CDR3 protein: CSATTNPKLAGVRTDTQYF
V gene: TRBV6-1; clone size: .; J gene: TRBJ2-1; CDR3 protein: CASTQKRGAYNEQFF
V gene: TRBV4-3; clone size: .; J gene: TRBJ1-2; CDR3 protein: CASSQAPGQLNYGYTF
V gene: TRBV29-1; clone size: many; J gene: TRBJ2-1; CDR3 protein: CSVSRDSASYNEQFF
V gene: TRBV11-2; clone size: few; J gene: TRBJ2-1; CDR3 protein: CASSLNNPLSSYNEQFF
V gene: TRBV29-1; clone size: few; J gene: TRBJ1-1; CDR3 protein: CSVPGRSNTEAFF
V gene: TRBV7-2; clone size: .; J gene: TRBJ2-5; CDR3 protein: CASSLQRGMIETQYF
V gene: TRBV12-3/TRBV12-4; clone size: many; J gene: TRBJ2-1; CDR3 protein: CASSFGTRDEQFF
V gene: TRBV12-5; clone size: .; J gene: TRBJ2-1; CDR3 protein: CASGNDRGDYNEQFF
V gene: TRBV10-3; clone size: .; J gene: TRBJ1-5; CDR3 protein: CAIRPQDGQPQHF
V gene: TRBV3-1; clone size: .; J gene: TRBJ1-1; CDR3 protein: CASSQGTVMNTEAFF
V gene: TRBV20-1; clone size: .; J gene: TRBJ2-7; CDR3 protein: CSAKVPFGGASYEQYF
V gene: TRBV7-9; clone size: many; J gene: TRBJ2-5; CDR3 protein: CASSLAGIGETQYF
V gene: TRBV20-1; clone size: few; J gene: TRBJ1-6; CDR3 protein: CSARDRSRNSPLHF
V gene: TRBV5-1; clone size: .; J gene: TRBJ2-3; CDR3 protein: CASSPGGGHTTDTQYF
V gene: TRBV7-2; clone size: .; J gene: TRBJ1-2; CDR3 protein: CASSPHPAGGDYGYTF
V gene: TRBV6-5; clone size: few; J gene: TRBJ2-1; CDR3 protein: CASSYSGYPRDEQFF
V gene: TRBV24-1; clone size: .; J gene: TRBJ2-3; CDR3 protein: CATSGDRTTTTDTQYF
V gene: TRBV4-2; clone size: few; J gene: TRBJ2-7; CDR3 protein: CASSQGMSNEQYF
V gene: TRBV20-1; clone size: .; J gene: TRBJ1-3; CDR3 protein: CSAGKSWGTYSGNTIYF
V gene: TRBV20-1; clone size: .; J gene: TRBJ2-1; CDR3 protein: CSAPYGAASYNEQFF
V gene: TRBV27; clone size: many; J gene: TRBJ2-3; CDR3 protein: CASSPPLGLAGVTDTQYF
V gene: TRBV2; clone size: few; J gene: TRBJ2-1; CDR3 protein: CASSIGDEQFF
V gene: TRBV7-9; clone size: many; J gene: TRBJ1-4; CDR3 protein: CASSWGLTGPNEKLFF
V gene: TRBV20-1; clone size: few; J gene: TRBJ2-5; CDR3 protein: CSARRTADFQETQYF